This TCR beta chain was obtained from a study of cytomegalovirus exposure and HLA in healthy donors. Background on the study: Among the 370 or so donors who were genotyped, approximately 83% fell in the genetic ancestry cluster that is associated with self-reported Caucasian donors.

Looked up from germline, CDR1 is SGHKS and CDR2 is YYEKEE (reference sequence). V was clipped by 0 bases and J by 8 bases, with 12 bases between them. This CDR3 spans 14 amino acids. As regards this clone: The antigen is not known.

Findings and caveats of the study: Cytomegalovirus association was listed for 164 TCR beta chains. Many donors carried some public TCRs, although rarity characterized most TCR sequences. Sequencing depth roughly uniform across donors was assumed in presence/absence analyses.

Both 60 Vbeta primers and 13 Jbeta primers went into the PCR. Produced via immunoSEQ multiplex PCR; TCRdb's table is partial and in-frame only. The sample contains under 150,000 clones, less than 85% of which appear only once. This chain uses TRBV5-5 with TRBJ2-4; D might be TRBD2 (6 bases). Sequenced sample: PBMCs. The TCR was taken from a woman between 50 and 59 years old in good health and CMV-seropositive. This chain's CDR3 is CASSLAGTSHIQYF. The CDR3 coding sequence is TGTGCCAGCAGCTTGGCAGGGACTTCGCACATTCAGTACTTC.